This T cell receptor beta chain originates from a study of T cell responses to AZD1222 COVID-19 vaccine. The overall study: Second doses were pooled across both intervals (about 4 or about 12 weeks). Findings of the study overall: Receipt of two AZD1222 doses was followed by a rise in Spike-specific TCR breadth and depth. There were mostly white British donors and more females than males, and clonal diversity was possibly underestimated.

Deletions cut 2 bases from V and 1 base from J, with 11 bases between. The CDR3 sequence is 15 residues long. The germline gives CDR1 MDHEN, CDR2 SYDVKM. In regard to this clone: Its specificity is unknown.

Some clones are missing from TCRdb's copy, which holds only in-frame ones; the method was immunoSEQ multiplex PCR. The sample yields approximately 70,000 clones, roughly 84% seen once. This chain joins TRBV28 and TRBJ1-1; weak D call: TRBD1 (5 bases). The sequencing used peripheral blood, collected on day 0 of AZD1222 vaccination. This sequence originates from an adult in good health. CDR3 residues: CASSLGGTANTEAFF. The DNA of the CDR3 is TGTGCCAGCAGTTTAGGGGGTACAGCGAACACTGAAGCTTTCTTT.